This entry lists 10 T cell receptor beta chains sequenced from one sample in a study of T cells in Graves' hyperthyroidism and ophthalmopathy. RNA transcripts provided the source from which TCR beta CDR3 regions were amplified. The HTBI set primed first-round TCR CDR3 RT-PCR. TCRdb independently ran MiXCR on the multiplex PCR reads; one entry per CDR3 protein. There are 490,000 or so distinct CDR3 sequences in the sample; approximately 22% occur only once, and 45% to 55% lies in the top ten. Sequenced sample: blood. The receptors come from a woman between 65 and 79 years old with Graves' ophthalmopathy.

The chain is built from TRBV5-1 and TRBJ1-1, with 7 bases that match TRBD1. Unmatched junction bases numbered 9, after V lost 1 base and J lost 6 bases. Germline loops: CDR1 SGHRS, CDR2 YFSETQ. The CDR3 is 15 amino acids. CDR3 region: CASSLRGGDRAEAFF. The CDR3 nucleotides read TGCGCCAGCAGCTTGCGAGGGGGCGACCGTGCTGAAGCTTTCTTT.

Note on this clonotype: Being one base from a much bigger clone, this may be a read error. This sequence joins TRBV12-3 or TRBV12-4 and TRBJ2-5, with D maybe TRBD2 (5 bases). The CDR3 spans 13 residues. Trimming took off 4 bases at V and 9 bases at J, with 15 bases between the two ends. The CDR3 nucleotides read TGTGCCAGCAGTTCGGATAGCGAGGAGGCCCAGTACTTC. Protein: CASSSDSEEAQYF.

The chain uses TRBV12-3 or TRBV12-4 and TRBJ2-1, with unresolved D. The V and J ends lost 4 bases and 9 bases respectively, with 13 bases between them. The CDR3 has 13 amino acids. CDR3 residues: CASSSHTWGEQFF. As DNA, the CDR3 is TGTGCCAGCAGTTCTCACACCTGGGGTGAGCAGTTCTTC.

Comment on this clonotype: An end of the junction does not agree with germline; a read error may underlie this. V is TRBV7-9 and J is TRBJ2-7; 10 nucleotides line up with TRBD2. The germline CDR1 and CDR2 sequences are SEHNR and FQNEAQ (reference sequence). The CDR3 length is 16 residues. The CDR3 spells CASSLLAASGSYEQHF. The CDR3 nucleotides are TGTGCCAGCAGCTTATTAGCGGCTAGCGGGAGTTACGAGCAGCACTTC.

The chain uses TRBV5-1 and TRBJ2-7; D may be TRBD1 (5 bases). The V end lost 4 bases, the J end lost 0 bases, and 11 bases lay between the germline ends. Germline V gene data show CDR1 as SGHRS and CDR2 as YFSETQ. The CDR3 extends over 14 amino acids. CDR3 in DNA: TGCGCCAGCAGCCCCAGGGCAGTCTCCTACGAGCAGTACTTC. Translation: CASSPRAVSYEQYF.

V usage is TRBV19 and J usage is TRBJ2-3; D perhaps matches TRBD1 (5 bases). V was shortened by 3 bases and J by 3 bases, with 13 bases between the two germline ends. CDR1 and CDR2 (germline): LNHDA, SQIVND (reference sequence). The CDR3 covers 15 residues. The CDR3, as DNA: TGTGCCAGTAGTATTACAGGATTTCGTACAGATACGCAGTATTTT. Translated, it gives CASSITGFRTDTQYF. The full variable domain, rest sourced from reference TRBV19 and TRBJ2-3, is DGGITQSPKYLFRKEGQNVTLSCEQNLNHDAMYWYRQDPGQGLRLIYYSQIVNDFQKGDIAEGYSVSREKKESFPLTVTSAQKNPTAFYLCASSITGFRTDTQYFGPGTRLTVL.

This clonotype was seen only a few times. This chain links TRBV19 with TRBJ2-7, with 7 bases fitting TRBD1. The V gene's germline CDR1 is LNHDA and CDR2 SQIVND (reference sequence). The CDR3 has 14 amino acids. Losses at the gene ends were 10 bases for V and 6 bases for J; bases not matched to a gene: 15. CDR3 coding DNA: TGTGCCACTGGGGCGAGGGGGCGCCTTCCCGAGCAGTACTTC. This gives the protein CATGARGRLPEQYF.

This rearrangement joins TRBV7-9 to TRBJ2-3, with D tentatively TRBD1 (6 bases). This CDR3 has 13 residues. Trimming removed 4 bases from V and 6 bases from J, with 11 bases in between. Germline V lookup: CDR1 SEHNR, CDR2 FQNEAQ (reference sequence). The CDR3 loop is CASSSTGRDTQYF. DNA of the CDR3: TGTGCCAGCAGCTCTACAGGGCGGGATACGCAGTATTTT.

This clonotype was detected only a few times. The chain links TRBV19 to TRBJ2-1; 11 bases line up with TRBD2. From germline, CDR1 is LNHDA and CDR2 SQIVND (reference sequence). The CDR3 covers 16 residues. J was trimmed by 4 bases and V by 5 bases; bases with no gene match: 7. The DNA for the CDR3 is TGTGCCAGTAGTTCGCGATTAGCGGGAGGGTACAATGAGCAGTTCTTC. This codes for CASSSRLAGGYNEQFF.

The sample holds a few counts of this clonotype. The rearrangement uses TRBV7-2 and TRBJ2-1, with unresolved D. The CDR3 spans 16 residues. V gave up 3 bases and J gave up 5 bases, with 17 bases separating them. The germline gives CDR1 SGHTA, CDR2 FQGNSA. CDR3 region: CASSLAPRPLDNEQFF. Here the CDR3 DNA reads TGTGCCAGCAGCTTGGCCCCCCGGCCTTTGGACAATGAGCAGTTCTTC.